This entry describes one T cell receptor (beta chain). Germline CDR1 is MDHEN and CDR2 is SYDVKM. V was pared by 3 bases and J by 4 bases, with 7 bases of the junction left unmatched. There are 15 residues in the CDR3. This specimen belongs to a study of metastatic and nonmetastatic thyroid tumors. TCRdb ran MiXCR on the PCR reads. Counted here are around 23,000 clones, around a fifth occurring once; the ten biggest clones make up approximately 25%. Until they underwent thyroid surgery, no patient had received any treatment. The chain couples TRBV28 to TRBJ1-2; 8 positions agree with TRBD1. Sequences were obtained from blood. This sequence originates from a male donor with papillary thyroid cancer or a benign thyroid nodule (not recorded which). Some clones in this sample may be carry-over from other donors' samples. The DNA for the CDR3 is TGTGCCAGCAGTTTCGCAGGGGGCAACGTCTATGGCTACACCTTC. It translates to CASSFAGGNVYGYTF.